Below, 15 T cell receptor beta chains from the same sample are listed, as sequenced in a study of blood T cell repertoires in COVID-19. Assay: immunoSEQ multiplex PCR; the TCRdb copy retains only in-frame clones and omits some. The sample has 220,000 or so clones, more than 75% seen once. Sequenced sample: PBMCs or T cells enriched from blood (not recorded which). Every receptor here comes from a woman in her fifties or sixties who had recovered from COVID-19.

This chain uses TRBV5-4 with TRBJ2-7; 11 nucleotides line up with TRBD1. This CDR3 region has 15 residues. Unmatched junction bases numbered 4, after V lost 3 bases and J lost 2 bases. CDR1 and CDR2 from the germline V gene are SGHNT and YYREEE (reference sequence). The CDR3 sequence: CASSSPGQGAYEQYF. The CDR3, as DNA: TGTGCCAGCAGCTCCCCGGGACAGGGGGCCTACGAGCAGTACTTC.

The V gene is TRBV19, the J gene TRBJ1-2; D may be TRBD1 (5 bases). The CDR3 length is 13 residues. Germline loops: CDR1 LNHDA, CDR2 SQIVND (reference sequence). V was cut by 4 bases and J by 5 bases, with 11 bases left in between. CDR3 in DNA: TGTGCCAGTAGTAAGGGACTTGGGTATGGCTACACCTTC. Translated: CASSKGLGYGYTF. Filled out from reference TRBV19 and TRBJ1-2, the complete variable domain reads DGGITQSPKYLFRKEGQNVTLSCEQNLNHDAMYWYRQDPGQGLRLIYYSQIVNDFQKGDIAEGYSVSREKKESFPLTVTSAQKNPTAFYLCASSKGLGYGYTFGSGTRLTVV.

The chain carries TRBV7-2 and TRBJ2-3; 8 bases map to TRBD1. Germline V lookup: CDR1 SGHTA, CDR2 FQGNSA. V shed 1 base and J 8 bases; nucleotides not matched to a gene: 14. This CDR3 is built from 17 residues. The CDR3 spells CASSLVSGGRGQGTQYF. CDR3 DNA: TGTGCCAGCAGCTTAGTATCCGGGGGCAGGGGGCAGGGTACGCAGTATTTT.

The rearrangement joins TRBV7-3 to TRBJ2-5; possibly TRBD2 for D (7 bases). The CDR3 contains 16 residues. The V gene's germline CDR1 is SGHTA and CDR2 FQGTGA. V was pared by 11 bases and J by 1 base, with 23 bases between. The CDR3 loop reads CAGLLSGGLPQETQYF. The CDR3 DNA reads TGTGCCGGACTACTGTCGGGGGGCCTACCCCAAGAGACCCAGTACTTC.

The count of this clone is one. CDR3 sequence: CASSALTGGSYEQYF. The CDR3 coding sequence is TGTGCCAGCAGCGCATTGACAGGGGGCTCCTACGAGCAGTACTTC. The J gene is TRBJ2-7, the V gene TRBV9; 9 bases match TRBD1. CDR3 length: 15 residues. Germline V gene data show CDR1 as SGDLS and CDR2 as YYNGEE. Trimming cost V 3 bases and J 0 bases; bases outside gene matches: 4. The whole variable domain, filled in from reference TRBV9 and TRBJ2-7, reads DSGVTQTPKHLITATGQRVTLRCSPRSGDLSVYWYQQSLDQGLQFLIQYYNGEERAKGNILERFSAQQFPDLHSELNLSSLELGDSALYFCASSALTGGSYEQYFGPGTRLTVT.

The chain recombines TRBV28 with TRBJ1-5; TRBD1 might be the D (5 bases). CDR1 is MDHEN and CDR2 is SYDVKM in the germline V gene. The germline V and J ends were trimmed by 7 bases and 1 base, with 11 bases remaining between them. This CDR3 contains 14 residues. This chain's CDR3 is CASTPGVSNQPQHF. The CDR3 DNA sequence: TGTGCCAGCACCCCGGGGGTGAGCAATCAGCCCCAGCATTTT. Full variable domain (outside the CDR3, taken from reference TRBV28 and TRBJ1-5): DVKVTQSSRYLVKRTGEKVFLECVQDMDHENMFWYRQDPGLGLRLIYFSYDVKMKEKGDIPEGYSVSREKKERFSLILESASTNQTSMYLCASTPGVSNQPQHFGDGTRLSIL.

The chain is built from TRBV3-1 (or the pseudogene TRBV3-2) and TRBJ1-1; D unresolved. Germline V CDR1 and CDR2: LGHDT, YNNKEL (reference sequence). Trimming took off 1 base at V and 2 bases at J, with 11 bases between the two ends. The CDR3 has 15 residues. CDR3 bases: TGTGCCAGCAGCCAAGGGCAGGTCCTAAACACTGAAGCTTTCTTT. It is translated as CASSQGQVLNTEAFF.

This clone appeared a few times. The chain joins TRBV7-2 to TRBJ2-7; no clear D. The V and J ends lost 7 bases and 3 bases respectively, with 16 bases between them. From germline, CDR1 is SGHTA and CDR2 FQGNSA. This CDR3 is built from 14 residues. The CDR3 bases are TGTGCCAGCACCCTCCTGGGTGGGCACTACGAGCAGTACTTC. Translated: CASTLLGGHYEQYF. The complete variable domain, with remaining parts taken from reference TRBV7-2 and TRBJ2-7, reads GAGVSQSPSNKVTEKGKDVELRCDPISGHTALYWYRQSLGQGLEFLIYFQGNSAPDKSGLPSDRFSAERTGGSVSTLTIQRTQQEDSAVYLCASTLLGGHYEQYFGPGTRLTVT.

This chain links TRBV6-2 or TRBV6-3 with TRBJ1-5; D possibly corresponds to TRBD1 (5 bases). The V gene lost 6 bases and the J gene lost 4 bases, with 10 bases spanning the gap. The CDR3 has 13 residues. Germline CDR1 is MNHEY and CDR2 is SVGEGT. The CDR3 bases are TGTGCCAGCAGCCCGACAGAAAATCAGCCCCAGCATTTT. Amino acid sequence: CASSPTENQPQHF.

This clone showed up just a few times. The V and J genes are TRBV6-6 and TRBJ1-2, with D hard to call. This CDR3 is 17 amino acids long. CDR1 MNHNY and CDR2 SVGAGI come from the germline V gene (reference sequence). The V end lost 5 bases, the J end lost 4 bases, and 23 bases lay between the germline ends. CDR3 sequence (DNA): TGTGCCAGCAGTCCCCTCCGGGTTTCAAGTGCGGCCTATGGCTACACCTTC. Amino acid sequence: CASSPLRVSSAAYGYTF.

The chain uses TRBV3-1 (or the pseudogene TRBV3-2) and TRBJ2-1, with a tentative D call TRBD2 (6 bases). This CDR3 is 17 amino acids long. The ends were cut back, 0 bases at V and 7 bases at J, with 19 bases in the middle. In germline, CDR1 is LGHDT, CDR2 YNNKEL (reference sequence). The CDR3 DNA reads as TGTGCCAGCAGCCAAGATCCGCGGACGGTGGGGAGGAATGAGCAGTTCTTC. The encoded protein is CASSQDPRTVGRNEQFF.

Worth noting for this clone: Other DNA sequences in the sample encode the same CDR3. V usage is TRBV6-2 or TRBV6-3 and J usage is TRBJ1-2, with D tentatively TRBD1 (6 bases). Trimming took off 2 bases at V and 8 bases at J, with 6 bases between the two ends. The CDR3 is made up of 11 amino acids. In germline, CDR1 is MNHEY, CDR2 SVGEGT. The CDR3 bases are TGTGCCAGCAGTTACGGGGGCGGCTACACCTTC. Amino acid sequence: CASSYGGGYTF.

This rearrangement joins TRBV19 to TRBJ1-5; a weak D match, TRBD1 (5 bases). The CDR3 contains 16 residues. Per germline, CDR1 LNHDA and CDR2 SQIVND (reference sequence). Trimming cost V 4 bases and J 0 bases, with 13 bases left between them. CDR3: CASSRVEDSSNQPQHF. In nucleotides, the CDR3 is TGTGCCAGTAGTAGGGTTGAAGACAGTAGCAATCAGCCCCAGCATTTT. Full variable domain (outside the CDR3, taken from reference TRBV19 and TRBJ1-5): DGGITQSPKYLFRKEGQNVTLSCEQNLNHDAMYWYRQDPGQGLRLIYYSQIVNDFQKGDIAEGYSVSREKKESFPLTVTSAQKNPTAFYLCASSRVEDSSNQPQHFGDGTRLSIL.

The table lists this clone with a few counts. This chain connects TRBV10-3 to TRBJ1-6, with D perhaps TRBD1 (5 bases). The CDR3 extends over 17 amino acids. Trimming left V 1 base short and J 4 bases short, with 14 bases between. CDR1 and CDR2 (germline): ENHRY, SYGVKD. The CDR3 DNA reads as TGTGCCATCAGTGAGTTGGGGCTGGAGGGATATAATTCACCCCTCCACTTT. This translates into CAISELGLEGYNSPLHF.

This clone turned up a few times. V usage is TRBV7-2 and J usage is TRBJ1-2; D is ambiguous. Per germline, CDR1 SGHTA and CDR2 FQGNSA. Trimming took 0 bases from V and 3 from J, leaving 14 bases between them. The CDR3 is 16 amino acids. CDR3 amino acids: CASSLAAPTGDYGYTF. The CDR3 DNA follows: TGTGCCAGCAGCTTAGCGGCGCCGACTGGAGACTATGGCTACACCTTC.